The present T cell receptor (beta chain) was sequenced within a study of human T cells and chemical hapten exposure. Study in general: A 2 cm by 2 cm inner upper arm patch received 2% DPC for sensitization. Small pooled library volume differences mainly caused per-sample TCR yield variation.

The table lists this clonotype with a few counts. Each CDR3 protein gets one entry after TCRdb re-called the RACE reads with MiXCR. The sample lists tens of thousands of distinct CDR3 sequences, approximately 11% occurring once. The time point denotes: pre-sensitization, week 0. Treatment of the sample: therapeutic diphenylcyclopropenone sensitization with weekly scalp DPC. Participating donors were patients with alopecia, aged 18 to 70 years, considered appropriate candidates for DPC. This sample comprised whole blood, obtained in connection with sensitization to the hapten diphenylcyclopropenone (DPC). The clonotype comes from a woman aged 50 to 60 with alopecia areata. Some clones in this sample may be carry-over from other donors' samples.

CDR3 nucleotides: TGCAGTGCTAGAGATTCGCGGGTACCAAGGAGTGGTAACACCGGGGAGCTGTTTTTT. Protein: CSARDSRVPRSGNTGELFF. The chain links TRBV20-1 to TRBJ2-2, with D maybe TRBD2 (5 bases). Trimming removed 0 bases at V and 2 bases at J, with 22 bases between. The V gene's germline CDR1 is DFQATT and CDR2 SNEGSKA (reference sequence). This CDR3 contains 19 residues.